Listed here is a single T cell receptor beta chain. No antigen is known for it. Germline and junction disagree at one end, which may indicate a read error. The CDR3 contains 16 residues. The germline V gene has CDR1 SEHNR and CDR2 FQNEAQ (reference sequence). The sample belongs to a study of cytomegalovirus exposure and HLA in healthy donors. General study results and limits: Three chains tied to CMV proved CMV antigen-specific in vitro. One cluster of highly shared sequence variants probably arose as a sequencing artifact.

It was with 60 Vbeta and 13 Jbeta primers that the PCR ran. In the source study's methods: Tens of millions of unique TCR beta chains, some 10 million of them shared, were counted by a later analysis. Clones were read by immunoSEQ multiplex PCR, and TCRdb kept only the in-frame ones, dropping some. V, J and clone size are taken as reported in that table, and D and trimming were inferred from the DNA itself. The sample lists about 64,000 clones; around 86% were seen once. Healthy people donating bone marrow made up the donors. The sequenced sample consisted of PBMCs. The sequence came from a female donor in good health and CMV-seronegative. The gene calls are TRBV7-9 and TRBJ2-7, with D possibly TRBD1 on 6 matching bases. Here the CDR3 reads CSSSLGVGQKFYEQYF. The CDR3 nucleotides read TGTTCCAGCAGCTTAGGGGTCGGACAGAAATTCTACGAGCAGTACTTC.